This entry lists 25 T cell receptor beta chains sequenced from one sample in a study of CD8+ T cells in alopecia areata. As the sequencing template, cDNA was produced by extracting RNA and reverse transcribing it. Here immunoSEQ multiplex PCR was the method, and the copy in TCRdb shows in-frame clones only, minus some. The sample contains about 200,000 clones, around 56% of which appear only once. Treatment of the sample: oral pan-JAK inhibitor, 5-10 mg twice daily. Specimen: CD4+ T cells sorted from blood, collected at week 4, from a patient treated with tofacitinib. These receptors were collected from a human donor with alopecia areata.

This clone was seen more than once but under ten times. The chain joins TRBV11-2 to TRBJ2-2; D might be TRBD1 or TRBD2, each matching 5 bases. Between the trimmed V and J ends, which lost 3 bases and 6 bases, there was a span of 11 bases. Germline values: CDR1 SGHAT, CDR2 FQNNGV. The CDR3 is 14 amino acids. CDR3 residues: CASSFPQGAGELFF. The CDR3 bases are TGTGCCAGCAGCTTCCCCCAGGGAGCCGGGGAGCTGTTTTTT.

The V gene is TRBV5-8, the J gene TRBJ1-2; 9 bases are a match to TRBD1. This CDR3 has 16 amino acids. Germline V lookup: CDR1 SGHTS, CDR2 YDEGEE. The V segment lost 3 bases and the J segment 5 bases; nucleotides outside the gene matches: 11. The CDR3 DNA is TGTGCCAGCAGCTCAACCTGGGGACAGGGCCCGTATGGCTACACCTTC. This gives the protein CASSSTWGQGPYGYTF. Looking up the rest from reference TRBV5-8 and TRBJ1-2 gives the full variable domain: EAGVTQSPTHLIKTRGQQATLRCSPISGHTSVYWYQQALGLGLQFLLWYDEGEERNRGNFPPRFSGRQFPNYSSELNVNALELEDSALYLCASSSTWGQGPYGYTFGSGTRLTVV.

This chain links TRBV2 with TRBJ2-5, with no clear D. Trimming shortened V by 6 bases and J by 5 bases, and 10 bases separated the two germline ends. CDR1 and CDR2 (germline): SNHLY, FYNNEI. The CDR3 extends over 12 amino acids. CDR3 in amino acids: CASRRPMETQYF. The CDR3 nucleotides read TGTGCCAGCAGGAGGCCCATGGAGACCCAGTACTTC.

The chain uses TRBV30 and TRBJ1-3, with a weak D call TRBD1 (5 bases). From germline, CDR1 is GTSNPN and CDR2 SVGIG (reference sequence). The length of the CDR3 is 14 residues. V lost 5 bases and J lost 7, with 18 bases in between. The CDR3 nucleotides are TGTGCCTGGGGAGACAGCGCCGTCGGGAACACCATATATTTT. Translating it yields CAWGDSAVGNTIYF. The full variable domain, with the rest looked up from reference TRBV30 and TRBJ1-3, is SQTIHQWPATLVQPVGSPLSLECTVEGTSNPNLYWYRQAAGRGLQLLFYSVGIGQISSEVPQNLSASRPQDRQFILSSKKLLLSDSGFYLCAWGDSAVGNTIYFGEGSWLTVV.

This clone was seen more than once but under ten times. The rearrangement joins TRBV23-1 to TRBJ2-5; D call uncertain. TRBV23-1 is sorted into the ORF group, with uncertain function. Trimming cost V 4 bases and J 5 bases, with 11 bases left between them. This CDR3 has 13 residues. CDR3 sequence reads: CASSRIGWETQYF. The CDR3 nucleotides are TGCGCCAGCAGTCGAATCGGGTGGGAGACCCAGTACTTC.

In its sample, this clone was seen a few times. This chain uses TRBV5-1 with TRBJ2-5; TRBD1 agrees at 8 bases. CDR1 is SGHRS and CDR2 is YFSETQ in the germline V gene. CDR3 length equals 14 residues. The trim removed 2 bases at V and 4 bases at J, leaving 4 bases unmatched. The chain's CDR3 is CASSFGQGAETQYF. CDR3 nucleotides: TGCGCCAGCAGCTTTGGGCAGGGGGCAGAGACCCAGTACTTC.

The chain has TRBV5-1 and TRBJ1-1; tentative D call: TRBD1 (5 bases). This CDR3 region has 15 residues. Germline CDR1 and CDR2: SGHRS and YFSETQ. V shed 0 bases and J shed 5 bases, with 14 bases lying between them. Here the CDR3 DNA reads TGCGCCAGCAGCTTGGAAGGGCAGGGAAGGACTGAAGCTTTCTTT. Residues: CASSLEGQGRTEAFF. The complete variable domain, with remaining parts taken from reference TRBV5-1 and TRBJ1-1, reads KAGVTQTPRYLIKTRGQQVTLSCSPISGHRSVSWYQQTPGQGLQFLFEYFSETQRNKGNFPGRFSGRQFSNSRSEMNVSTLELGDSALYLCASSLEGQGRTEAFFGQGTRLTVV.

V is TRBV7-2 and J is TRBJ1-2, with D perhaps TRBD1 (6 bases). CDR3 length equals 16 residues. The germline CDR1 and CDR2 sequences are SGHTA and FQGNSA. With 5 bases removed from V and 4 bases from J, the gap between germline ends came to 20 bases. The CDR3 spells CASSGARGASAYGYTF. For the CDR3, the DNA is TGTGCCAGCAGCGGAGCTAGGGGGGCGTCGGCCTATGGCTACACCTTC.

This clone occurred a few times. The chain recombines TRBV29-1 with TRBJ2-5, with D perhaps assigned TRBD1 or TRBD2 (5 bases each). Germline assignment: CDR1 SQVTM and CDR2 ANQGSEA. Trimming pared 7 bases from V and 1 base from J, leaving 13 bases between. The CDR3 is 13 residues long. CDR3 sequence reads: CSANRDLQETQYF. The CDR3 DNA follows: TGCAGCGCCAACCGGGACCTCCAAGAGACCCAGTACTTC.

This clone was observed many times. CDR3 sequence reads: CASSLGHTQYF. In DNA form, the CDR3 reads TGTGCCAGCAGTTTAGGGCATACGCAGTATTTT. The gene calls are TRBV28 and TRBJ2-3; D is unresolved. The CDR3 has 11 residues. Trimming left V 2 bases short and J 7 bases short, with 4 bases between. Looked up from germline, CDR1 is MDHEN and CDR2 is SYDVKM.

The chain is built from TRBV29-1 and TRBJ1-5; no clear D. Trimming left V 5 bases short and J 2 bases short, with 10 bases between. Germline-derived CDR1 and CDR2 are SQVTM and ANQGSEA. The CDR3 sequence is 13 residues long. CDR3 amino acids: CSVRADGNQPQHF. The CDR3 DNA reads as TGCAGCGTTCGGGCGGACGGCAATCAGCCCCAGCATTTT.

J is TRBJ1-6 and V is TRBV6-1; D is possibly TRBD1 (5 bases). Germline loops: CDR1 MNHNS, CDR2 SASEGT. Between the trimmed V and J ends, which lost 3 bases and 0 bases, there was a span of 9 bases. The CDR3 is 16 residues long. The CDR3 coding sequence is TGTGCCAGCAGTGATTTCAGGGCCTCCTATAATTCACCCCTCCACTTT. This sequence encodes CASSDFRASYNSPLHF.

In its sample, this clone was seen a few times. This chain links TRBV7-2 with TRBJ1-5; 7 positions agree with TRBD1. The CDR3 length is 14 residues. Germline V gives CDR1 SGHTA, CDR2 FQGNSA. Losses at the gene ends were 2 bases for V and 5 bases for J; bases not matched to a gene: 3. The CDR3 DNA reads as TGTGCCAGCAGCTTACGGCAGGGGGATCAGCCCCAGCATTTT. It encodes CASSLRQGDQPQHF.

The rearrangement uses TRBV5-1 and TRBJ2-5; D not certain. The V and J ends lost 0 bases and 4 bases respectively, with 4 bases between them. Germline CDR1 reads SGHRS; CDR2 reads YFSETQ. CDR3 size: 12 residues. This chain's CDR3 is CASSLGSETQYF. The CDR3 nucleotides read TGCGCCAGCAGCTTGGGGTCAGAGACCCAGTACTTC. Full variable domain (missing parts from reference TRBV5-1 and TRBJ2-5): KAGVTQTPRYLIKTRGQQVTLSCSPISGHRSVSWYQQTPGQGLQFLFEYFSETQRNKGNFPGRFSGRQFSNSRSEMNVSTLELGDSALYLCASSLGSETQYFGPGTRLLVL.

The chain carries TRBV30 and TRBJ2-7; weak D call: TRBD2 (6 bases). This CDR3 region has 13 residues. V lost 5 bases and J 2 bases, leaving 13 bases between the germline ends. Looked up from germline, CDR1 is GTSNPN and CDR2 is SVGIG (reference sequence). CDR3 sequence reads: CAWEYGGTYEQYF. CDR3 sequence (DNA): TGTGCCTGGGAGTACGGAGGGACCTACGAGCAGTACTTC.

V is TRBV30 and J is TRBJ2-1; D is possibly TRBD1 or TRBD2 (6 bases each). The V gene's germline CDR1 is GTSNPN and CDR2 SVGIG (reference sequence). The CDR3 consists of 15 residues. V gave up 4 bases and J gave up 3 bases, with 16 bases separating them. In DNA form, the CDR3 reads TGTGCCTGGACGCGCCCGGGGGCAGGCTACAATGAGCAGTTCTTC. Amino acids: CAWTRPGAGYNEQFF.

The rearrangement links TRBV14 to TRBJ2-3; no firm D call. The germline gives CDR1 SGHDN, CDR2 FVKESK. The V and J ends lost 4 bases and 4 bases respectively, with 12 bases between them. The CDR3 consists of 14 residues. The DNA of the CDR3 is TGTGCCAGCAGCCCCTTATCGGCCCCAGATACGCAGTATTTT. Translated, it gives CASSPLSAPDTQYF.

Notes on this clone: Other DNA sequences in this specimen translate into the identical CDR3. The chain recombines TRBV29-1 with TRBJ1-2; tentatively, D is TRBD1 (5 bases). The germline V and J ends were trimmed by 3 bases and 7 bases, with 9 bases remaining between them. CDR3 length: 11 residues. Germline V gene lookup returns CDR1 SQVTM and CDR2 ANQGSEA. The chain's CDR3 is CSVDRDGGYTF. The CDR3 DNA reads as TGCAGCGTTGACAGGGATGGTGGCTACACCTTC.

The CDR3 loop reads CASRSKVGQNEAFF. DNA of the CDR3: TGTGCCAGCAGGTCAAAAGTGGGTCAAAACGAAGCTTTCTTT. The V call is TRBV7-9, the J call TRBJ1-1; D uncertain. This CDR3 has 14 residues. The V end was cut by 6 bases, the J end by 8 bases, with 19 bases between. Germline V gene data show CDR1 as SEHNR and CDR2 as FQNEAQ (reference sequence).

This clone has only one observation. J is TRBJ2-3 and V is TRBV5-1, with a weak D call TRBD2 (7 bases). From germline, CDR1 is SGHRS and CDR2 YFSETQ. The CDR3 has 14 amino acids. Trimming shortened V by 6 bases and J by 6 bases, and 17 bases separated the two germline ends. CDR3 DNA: TGCGCCAGCACGGCGGGGGCCGATGGGGATACGCAGTATTTT. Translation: CASTAGADGDTQYF.

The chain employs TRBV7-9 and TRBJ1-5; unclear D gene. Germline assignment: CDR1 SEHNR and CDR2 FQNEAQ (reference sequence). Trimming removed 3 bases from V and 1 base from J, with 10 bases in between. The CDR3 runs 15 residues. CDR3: CASSFDLGSNQPQHF. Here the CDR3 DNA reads TGTGCCAGCAGCTTTGATTTGGGAAGCAATCAGCCCCAGCATTTT.

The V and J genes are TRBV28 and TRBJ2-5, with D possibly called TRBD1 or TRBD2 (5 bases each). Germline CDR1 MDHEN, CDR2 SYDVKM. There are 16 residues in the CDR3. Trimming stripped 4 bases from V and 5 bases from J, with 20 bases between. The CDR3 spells CASSSSGSLAGETQYF. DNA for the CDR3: TGTGCCAGCAGTTCCTCTGGGTCTCTAGCAGGGGAGACCCAGTACTTC.

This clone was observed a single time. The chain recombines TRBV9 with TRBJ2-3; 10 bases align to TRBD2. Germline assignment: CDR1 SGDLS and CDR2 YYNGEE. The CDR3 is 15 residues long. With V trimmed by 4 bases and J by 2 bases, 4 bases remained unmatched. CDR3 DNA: TGTGCCAGCAGCCCAACTAGCGGGACCACAGATACGCAGTATTTT. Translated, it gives CASSPTSGTTDTQYF. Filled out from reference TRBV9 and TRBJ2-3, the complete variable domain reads DSGVTQTPKHLITATGQRVTLRCSPRSGDLSVYWYQQSLDQGLQFLIQYYNGEERAKGNILERFSAQQFPDLHSELNLSSLELGDSALYFCASSPTSGTTDTQYFGPGTRLTVL.

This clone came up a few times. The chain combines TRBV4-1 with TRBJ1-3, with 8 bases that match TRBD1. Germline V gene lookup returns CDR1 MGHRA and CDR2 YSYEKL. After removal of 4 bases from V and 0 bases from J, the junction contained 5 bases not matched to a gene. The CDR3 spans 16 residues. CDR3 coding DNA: TGCGCCAGCAGCCCCGGGGGGACAGGCTCTGGAAACACCATATATTTT. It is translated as CASSPGGTGSGNTIYF.

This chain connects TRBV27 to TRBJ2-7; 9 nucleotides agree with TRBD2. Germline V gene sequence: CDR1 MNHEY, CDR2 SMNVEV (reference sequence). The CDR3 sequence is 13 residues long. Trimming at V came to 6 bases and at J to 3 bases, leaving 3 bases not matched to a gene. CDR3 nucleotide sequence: TGTGCCAGCAGCCTAGCGGGGTACTACGAGCAGTACTTC. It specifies CASSLAGYYEQYF.